What follows is one TCR beta chain and its context. Cryopreserved PBMC samples of roughly 1-10 million cells were used for DNA extraction. This sample was taken from a study of long-term antiretroviral therapy in people with HIV. The libraries were made with immunoSEQ v3.0 at survey level. Sequencing had a target that covered roughly 40,000-55,000 T-cell genomes per sample. Data came from immunoSEQ multiplex PCR; TCRdb stores just in-frame clones and leaves some out. The profile covers about 25,000 clones, with about 88% appearing a single time and roughly 3.5% taken by the ten largest. CDR1 and CDR2 (germline): MGHRA, YSYEKL. The CDR3 runs 14 residues. V was shortened by 6 bases and J by 4 bases, with 12 bases between the two germline ends.

Source: unsorted PBMCs, taken 1.9 years after starting antiretroviral therapy. V is TRBV4-1 and J is TRBJ2-2, with D unresolved. The sequence derives from a woman aged 25 to 39 with HIV. The chain's CDR3 is CASREGRFTGELFF. The CDR3 DNA follows: TGCGCCAGCAGGGAAGGACGGTTCACCGGGGAGCTGTTTTTT.